This T cell receptor (beta chain) was found in a study of shared clonotypes between healthy human individuals. The run depth of the assay was deep. The authors split each subset's genomic DNA evenly across several immunoSEQ plates. The assay was immunoSEQ multiplex PCR, and TCRdb's table has in-frame clones only and misses some. Of fewer than 700,000 clones listed, roughly 79% were seen once; the top ten hold more than 10%. Donors included only healthy HIV-negative adults lacking recent acute infections or vaccinations. Whole-study findings and limits: The researchers took only blood, and tissue repertoires probably look different.

This clone has only a few counts. Its antigen is not identified. A much larger clone lies one base from this, so it may be a read error. The identical CDR3 is also encoded by other nucleotide sequences in the sample. Sequencing was carried out using PBMCs. This TCR came from a middle-aged woman in good health. Some clones in this sample may be carry-over from other donors' samples.

The CDR3 protein is CTSIVRKTYGYTF. DNA for the CDR3: TGCACCAGCATTGTGCGGAAGACCTATGGCTACACCTTC. The genes are TRBV1 and TRBJ1-2. TRBV1 is a pseudogene segment. This CDR3 comprises 13 residues.